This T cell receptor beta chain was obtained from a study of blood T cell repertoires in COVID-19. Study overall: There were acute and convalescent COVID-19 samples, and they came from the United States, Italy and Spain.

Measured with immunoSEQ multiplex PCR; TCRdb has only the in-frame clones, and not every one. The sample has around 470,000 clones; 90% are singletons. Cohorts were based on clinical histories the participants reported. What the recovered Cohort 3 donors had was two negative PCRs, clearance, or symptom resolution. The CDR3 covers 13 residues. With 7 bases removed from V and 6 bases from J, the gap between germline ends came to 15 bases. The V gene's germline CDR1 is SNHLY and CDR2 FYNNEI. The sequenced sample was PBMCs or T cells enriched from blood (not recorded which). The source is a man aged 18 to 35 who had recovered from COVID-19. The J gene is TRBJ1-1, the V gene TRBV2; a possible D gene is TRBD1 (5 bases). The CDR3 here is CASKGWGLAEAFF. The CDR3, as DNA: TGTGCCAGCAAGGGGTGGGGTCTTGCTGAAGCTTTCTTT. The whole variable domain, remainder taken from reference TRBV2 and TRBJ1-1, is EPEVTQTPSHQVTQMGQEVILRCVPISNHLYFYWYRQILGQKVEFLVSFYNNEISEKSEIFDDQFSVERPDGSNFTLKIRSTKLEDSAMYFCASKGWGLAEAFFGQGTRLTVV.